These 14 T cell receptor beta chains were sequenced from one sample in a study of cytomegalovirus exposure and HLA in healthy donors. Use of 60 Vbeta and 13 Jbeta primers characterized the PCR. Using immunoSEQ multiplex PCR, the repertoire was profiled, and TCRdb retains in-frame clones only, with some absent. The top ten hold less than 7% of the sample, which has around 170,000 clones, approximately 79% seen once. The sample taken for sequencing was PBMCs. The receptors originated from a man aged 40-49 years in good health and CMV-seropositive.

This clone has only one observation. This same CDR3 is encoded by further DNA sequences in the sample. CDR3 coding DNA: TGTGCCAGCAGCTTAGATTTGTGGCAGGGTAATGAAAAACTGTTTTTT. As protein: CASSLDLWQGNEKLFF. The chain employs TRBV7-2 and TRBJ1-4, with D possibly being TRBD1 (5 bases). V was shortened by 1 base and J by 4 bases, with 13 bases between the two germline ends. CDR3 length equals 16 residues. From germline, CDR1 is SGHTA and CDR2 FQGNSA.

The rearrangement uses TRBV7-3 and TRBJ2-1, with D possibly being TRBD2 (6 bases). V lost 5 bases and J 10 bases, leaving 12 bases between the germline ends. Germline V lookup: CDR1 SGHTA, CDR2 FQGTGA. The CDR3 sequence is 12 residues long. CDR3 DNA: TGTGCCAGCAGCCCCGGGGGAACAGAGCAGTTCTTC. Its translation: CASSPGGTEQFF.

The rearrangement links TRBV5-6 to TRBJ1-2; TRBD1 might be the D (6 bases). Germline lookup yields CDR1 SGHDT and CDR2 YYEEEE. The CDR3 contains 14 residues. Trimming left V 3 bases short and J 4 bases short, with 13 bases between. The DNA for the CDR3 is TGTGCCAGCAGCTCCACCGGGACAACCTATGGCTACACCTTC. Translated, it gives CASSSTGTTYGYTF.

The J gene is TRBJ2-2, the V gene TRBV5-6; tentatively, D is TRBD2 (6 bases). V was clipped by 7 bases and J by 6 bases, with 13 bases between them. CDR3 length: 13 residues. The germline gives CDR1 SGHDT, CDR2 YYEEEE. CDR3 DNA: TGTGCCAGCCGCTGGGCTAGCGCCGGGGAGCTGTTTTTT. It yields the protein CASRWASAGELFF.

The gene calls are TRBV18 and TRBJ1-2; no definite D call. V was cut by 0 bases and J by 8 bases, with 19 bases left in between. The CDR3 consists of 16 residues. Germline V gene data show CDR1 as KGHSH and CDR2 as LQKENI. The DNA of the CDR3 is TGTGCCAGCTCACCACCGACGACTAGATTCGCAATGGGCTACACCTTC. Translation gives CASSPPTTRFAMGYTF.

The chain recombines TRBV7-6 with TRBJ1-3; no reliable D call. Germline CDR1 reads SGHVS; CDR2 reads FNYEAQ. The CDR3 spans 14 residues. V was cut by 5 bases and J by 0 bases, with 8 bases left in between. The CDR3 DNA sequence: TGTGCCAGCAGCCGCGGTGGCTCTGGAAACACCATATATTTT. Translation: CASSRGGSGNTIYF.

This clone was observed a single time. The CDR3 bases are TGTGCCAGCAGCCACGGACAGGGCTACGAGCAGTACTTC. Its protein is CASSHGQGYEQYF. V gene TRBV7-9 combines with J gene TRBJ2-7; TRBD1 agrees at 8 bases. With 5 bases clipped from V and 3 bases from J, the junction kept 3 bases outside the gene matches. The CDR3 spans 13 residues. Germline assignment: CDR1 SEHNR and CDR2 FQNEAQ (reference sequence).

V is TRBV6-5 and J is TRBJ2-5; D gene uncertain. This CDR3 is 14 amino acids long. Germline V gene data show CDR1 as MNHEY and CDR2 as SVGAGI. The V end lost 7 bases, the J end lost 0 bases, and 12 bases lay between the germline ends. The CDR3 DNA sequence: TGTGCCAGCACCAAACGTCGGGACCAAGAGACCCAGTACTTC. This encodes CASTKRRDQETQYF.

The V gene is TRBV6-5, the J gene TRBJ2-5; D unresolved. The germline V gene encodes CDR1 MNHEY and CDR2 SVGAGI. The CDR3 has 12 amino acids. The V gene lost 11 bases and the J gene lost 1 base, with 11 bases spanning the gap. Written as DNA, the CDR3 is TGTGCCCTCGGAGCCTTCCAAGAGACCCAGTACTTC. Its protein product is CALGAFQETQYF.

The chain employs TRBV19 and TRBJ2-1; 7 bases are shared with TRBD1. This CDR3 is 14 amino acids long. Germline V gives CDR1 LNHDA, CDR2 SQIVND (reference sequence). The V segment lost 4 bases and the J segment 7 bases; nucleotides outside the gene matches: 7. The CDR3 reads CASSTQTGSNEQFF. CDR3 DNA sequence: TGTGCCAGTAGTACCCAGACAGGGAGTAATGAGCAGTTCTTC.

The V and J genes are TRBV5-5 and TRBJ2-7; D uncertain. The V and J ends lost 0 bases and 2 bases respectively, with 12 bases between them. Per the germline V gene, CDR1 is SGHKS and CDR2 is YYEKEE (reference sequence). The CDR3 sequence is 15 residues long. The CDR3 nucleotides are TGTGCCAGCAGCTTGGAGGTGAGTCGGGCCTACGAGCAGTACTTC. It encodes CASSLEVSRAYEQYF.

The chain has TRBV25-1 and TRBJ2-6; perhaps TRBD1 as D (6 bases). Trimming took 3 bases from V and 4 from J, leaving 16 bases between them. The CDR3 is 17 residues long. CDR1 MGHDK and CDR2 SYGVNS come from the germline V gene. The chain's CDR3 is CASSEQGHRRGANVLTF. The CDR3 DNA is TGTGCCAGCAGTGAGCAGGGGCACAGGCGGGGGGCCAACGTCCTGACTTTC.

The chain recombines TRBV5-6 with TRBJ2-7, with TRBD1 matching 11 bases. Germline V lookup: CDR1 SGHDT, CDR2 YYEEEE. Trimming took 7 bases from V and 3 from J; bases not matched to a gene: 6. This CDR3 contains 14 residues. DNA of the CDR3: TGTGCCAGCTCCCGGGGACAGGGGGACTACGAGCAGTACTTC. Amino acids: CASSRGQGDYEQYF.

Comment on this clone: Other DNA sequences in this sample translate to the same CDR3. The V and J genes are TRBV27 and TRBJ2-7; D not resolved. Trimming pared 6 bases from V and 3 bases from J, leaving 6 bases between. The CDR3 has 11 residues. The germline V gene encodes CDR1 MNHEY and CDR2 SMNVEV (reference sequence). The CDR3 DNA sequence: TGTGCCAGCAGACGCGACTACGAGCAGTACTTC. This gives the protein CASRRDYEQYF.